What follows is one T cell receptor beta chain and its context. TCRdb's table, derived via immunoSEQ multiplex PCR, lists solely in-frame clones and lacks some. There are some 100,000 clones in the sample; roughly four fifths occur only once, and approximately 6.8% lies in the top ten. The data derive from a study of PD-1 blockade in mismatch repair-deficient tumors. Trimming pared 6 bases from V and 4 bases from J, leaving 12 bases between. The CDR3 has 13 residues. The germline V gene encodes CDR1 MDHEN and CDR2 SYDVKM. The V gene is TRBV28, the J gene TRBJ1-2, with D possibly being TRBD1 (6 bases). The specimen was peripheral blood, collected less than 37 weeks after starting pembrolizumab. The sequence was obtained from an adult with mismatch repair-deficient cancer. The CDR3 here is CASRPTGSYGYTF. CDR3 nucleotides: TGTGCCAGCAGACCAACAGGGAGCTATGGCTACACCTTC.